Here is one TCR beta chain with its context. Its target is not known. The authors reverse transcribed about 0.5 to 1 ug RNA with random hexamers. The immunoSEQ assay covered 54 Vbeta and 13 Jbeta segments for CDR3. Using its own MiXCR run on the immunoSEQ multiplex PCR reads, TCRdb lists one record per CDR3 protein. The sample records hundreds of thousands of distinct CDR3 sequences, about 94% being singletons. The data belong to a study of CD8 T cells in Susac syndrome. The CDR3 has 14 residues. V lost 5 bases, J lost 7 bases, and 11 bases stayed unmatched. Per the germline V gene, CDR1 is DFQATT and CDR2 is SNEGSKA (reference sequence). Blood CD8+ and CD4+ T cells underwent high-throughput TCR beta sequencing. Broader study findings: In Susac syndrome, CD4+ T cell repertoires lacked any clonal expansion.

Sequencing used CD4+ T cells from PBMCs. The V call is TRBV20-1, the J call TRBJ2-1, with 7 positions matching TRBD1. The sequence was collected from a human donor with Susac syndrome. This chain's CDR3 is CSAQTGPLKNEQFF. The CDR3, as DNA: TGCAGTGCTCAGACAGGGCCCTTGAAAAATGAGCAGTTCTTC.